Below, 3 T cell receptor beta chains from the same sample are listed, as sequenced in a study of glioma-infiltrating T cells (dated by TCRdb to between 2015 and 2016). Sequencing instrument: Illumina MiSeq. TCR alpha and beta CDR3 regions were amplified with the iRepertoire nested amplicon-rescue multiplex PCR (arm-PCR) platform from RNA. The public sequencing data were trimmed at Q25 with fastp and processed into clonotypes with MiXCR by TCRdb, which kept only in-frame beta chains. CDR3 protein sequences are deduplicated, and each keeps its most common genes and DNA. The sample has about 200,000 distinct CDR3 sequences on record, more than 25% of them singletons. Clones ranked in the top ten supply 20% to 25% of the sample. The sequenced sample was glioma tissue, nonneoplastic brain tissue, or PBMCs (not recorded which). The receptor source for this set is a human donor with low-grade glioma or glioblastoma, undergoing nonglioma brain surgery, or in good health (not recorded which).

The sample holds many counts of this clonotype. V is TRBV7-9 and J is TRBJ2-3; no clear D gene. CDR3 length: 14 amino acids. V was shortened by 1 base and J by 2 bases, with 7 bases between the two germline ends. The germline V gene has CDR1 SEHNR and CDR2 FQNEAQ (reference sequence). The CDR3 protein is CASSLVATTDTQYF. CDR3 DNA: TGTGCCAGCAGCTTAGTAGCCACCACAGATACGCAGTATTTT.

This clonotype was observed many times. The J gene is TRBJ2-7, the V gene TRBV4-3; 10 positions match TRBD1. The CDR3 extends over 14 amino acids. Losses at the gene ends were 6 bases for V and 6 bases for J; bases not matched to a gene: 8. From germline, CDR1 is LGHNA and CDR2 YSLEER. The CDR3 here is CASSTGTGVSEQYF. The CDR3 DNA follows: TGCGCCAGCAGTACCGGGACAGGGGTCTCCGAGCAGTACTTC.

The sample holds many counts of this clonotype. The DNA of the CDR3 is TGTGCCAGCGCCCCAGCAGGATTGAACACTGAAGCTTTCTTT. It specifies CASAPAGLNTEAFF. The genes are TRBV6-1 and TRBJ1-1; D remains unclear. In germline, CDR1 is MNHNS, CDR2 SASEGT. The CDR3 runs to 14 residues. The germline V and J ends were trimmed by 8 bases and 0 bases, with 13 bases remaining between them.